This T cell receptor beta chain was documented in a study of T-cell reconstitution after alpha-beta-depleted transplantation in children. Study results and limitations: T-cell numbers and diversity, one year after transplant, stemmed largely from T cells that were newly produced. Several hundred graft clones that had expanded were reportedly the source of alpha-beta T cells about two months after transplant. Recipient T cells and thymic progenitors that survived gave rise to the high TCRbeta diversity observed at day 60 in some patients.

On this clonotype itself: Its cognate antigen is unknown.

In germline, CDR1 is SEHNR, CDR2 FQNEAQ (reference sequence). The CDR3 loop spans 16 amino acids. The trim removed 6 bases at V and 6 bases at J, leaving 13 bases unmatched. Preparation of the TCRbeta library used unique molecular identifiers. TCRdb independently ran MiXCR on the PCR reads; one entry per CDR3 protein. The table records 100,000 to 150,000 distinct CDR3 sequences, under 30% of them present only once. The source is a male patient between 2 and 9 years old who had a stem cell transplant for chronic granulomatous disease, so the T cells may come from the graft donor. The material sequenced was PBMCs, mostly from graft donor cells, taken 180 days after TCRalphabeta/CD19-depleted stem cell transplant. The chain recombines TRBV7-9 with TRBJ1-1; 10 bases line up with TRBD1. CDR3 protein: CASSPGQGGLESEAFF. The CDR3 nucleotides read TGTGCCAGCAGTCCTGGACAGGGGGGATTAGAATCTGAAGCTTTCTTT.